The T cell receptor beta chain described here comes from a study of blood T cell repertoires in COVID-19. Germline-derived CDR1 and CDR2 are MNHEY and SVGAGI. CDR3 size: 15 residues. V was trimmed by 0 bases and J by 2 bases, leaving 10 bases between them. Generated by immunoSEQ multiplex PCR, the TCRdb table keeps only in-frame clones and is missing some. The sample includes about 130,000 clones, roughly four fifths of them seen just once. The V gene is TRBV6-5, the J gene TRBJ1-2, with D maybe TRBD1 (5 bases). Sequences were obtained from peripheral blood. This clonotype originated in a man aged 35 to 55 with active or convalescent COVID-19. For the CDR3, the DNA is TGTGCCAGCAGTTACTCGGCGGGGGAAAACTATGGCTACACCTTC. Its translation is CASSYSAGENYGYTF.